This TCR beta chain is drawn from a study of shared clonotypes between healthy human individuals. Produced via immunoSEQ multiplex PCR; TCRdb's table is partial and in-frame only. The sample records some 2.1 million clones, roughly 95% being singletons. This clone was counted a single time. Trimming took 5 bases from V and 14 from J, leaving 16 bases between them. CDR1 is MNHNY, CDR2 SVGAGI, per germline (reference sequence). The length of the CDR3 is 12 residues. The source of this sequence is a man between 18 and 29 years old in good health. Sequencing input: naive CD4+ T cells sorted from blood. The subset here: CD45RA+ positively selected. V is TRBV6-6 and J is TRBJ1-5; D is possibly TRBD1 (5 bases). CDR3 amino acids: CASSPGDSREHF. The CDR3 coding sequence is TGTGCCAGCAGTCCCGGGGATTCCAGGGAGCATTTT.